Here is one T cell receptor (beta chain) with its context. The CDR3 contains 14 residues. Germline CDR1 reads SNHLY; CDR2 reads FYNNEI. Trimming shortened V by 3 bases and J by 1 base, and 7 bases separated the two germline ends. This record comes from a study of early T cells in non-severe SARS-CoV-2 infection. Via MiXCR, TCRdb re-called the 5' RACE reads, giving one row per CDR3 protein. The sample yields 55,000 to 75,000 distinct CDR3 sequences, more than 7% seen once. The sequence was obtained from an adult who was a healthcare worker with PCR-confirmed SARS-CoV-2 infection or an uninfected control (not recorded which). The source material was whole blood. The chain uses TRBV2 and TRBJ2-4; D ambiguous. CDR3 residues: CASSDWVAKNIQYF. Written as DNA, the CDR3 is TGTGCCAGCAGTGACTGGGTGGCCAAAAACATTCAGTACTTC.